The 12 T cell receptor beta chains below all came from one sample that was sequenced in a study of T-cell memory formation after mild COVID-19. TCRdb re-called the 5' RACE reads through MiXCR, storing one row per CDR3 protein. The sample records more than 450,000 distinct CDR3 sequences, approximately 18% being singletons. Sample: PBMCs or a T cell subset sorted from them (not recorded which). The receptors derive from an adult woman who had mild COVID-19 (a few samples of this study predate the infection). Cell type and time point are not known.

CDR3 residues: CASSGRGENTEAFF. The CDR3 DNA reads TGCGCCAGCAGCGGCCGGGGGGAGAACACTGAAGCTTTCTTT. This sequence joins TRBV5-1 and TRBJ1-1; TRBD1 might be the D (5 bases). This CDR3 region has 14 residues. V was cut by 4 bases and J by 1 base, with 11 bases left in between. Germline CDR1 and CDR2: SGHRS and YFSETQ.

This clonotype was observed once. V is TRBV7-9 and J is TRBJ2-7, with TRBD1 matching 7 bases. Germline V gives CDR1 SEHNR, CDR2 FQNEAQ (reference sequence). After removal of 5 bases from V and 3 bases from J, the junction contained 4 bases not matched to a gene. This CDR3 spans 13 amino acids. CDR3 residues: CASSSGTVYEQYF. As DNA, the CDR3 is TGTGCCAGCAGCAGTGGGACAGTCTACGAGCAGTACTTC.

This clonotype was seen more than once but under ten times. The chain uses TRBV20-1 and TRBJ1-1, with D tentatively TRBD1 (5 bases). Germline assignment: CDR1 DFQATT and CDR2 SNEGSKA (reference sequence). Trimming shortened V by 1 base and J by 3 bases, and 12 bases separated the two germline ends. CDR3 length equals 14 residues. The CDR3 coding sequence is TGCAGTGCTAGAGCGGGGGGAAGGGACACTGAAGCTTTCTTT. This translates into CSARAGGRDTEAFF.

This clonotype was picked up a small number of times. The rearrangement joins TRBV3-1 to TRBJ2-4; TRBD1 aligns across 7 bases. The CDR3 totals 15 residues. J lost 6 bases, V lost 4 bases, and 9 bases had no gene match. Germline V CDR1 and CDR2: LGHDT, YNNKEL (reference sequence). CDR3 amino acids: CASSRSRTGVNIQYF. Written as DNA, the CDR3 is TGTGCCAGCAGCCGATCGCGAACAGGGGTAAACATTCAGTACTTC.

The rearrangement uses TRBV20-1 and TRBJ1-2, with 7 bases that match TRBD1. V trimming: 0 bases; J trimming: 0 bases; junction bases outside the gene matches: 4. Per germline, CDR1 DFQATT and CDR2 SNEGSKA (reference sequence). This CDR3 has 15 amino acids. Here the CDR3 DNA reads TGCAGTGCTAGAGACGGGACAGTTACTAACTATGGCTACACCTTC. Translation: CSARDGTVTNYGYTF.

This clonotype was detected only a few times. The chain employs TRBV27 and TRBJ1-5; D remains unclear. With 4 bases removed from V and 2 bases from J, the gap between germline ends came to 15 bases. The germline CDR1 and CDR2 sequences are MNHEY and SMNVEV (reference sequence). This CDR3 has 16 amino acids. CDR3 region: CASSSPGVGRNQPQHF. Written as DNA, the CDR3 is TGTGCCAGCAGTTCCCCTGGTGTCGGCCGCAATCAGCCCCAGCATTTT.

This clonotype appeared a few times. The J gene is TRBJ2-5, the V gene TRBV9; 7 nucleotides align to TRBD2. Germline V gene data show CDR1 as SGDLS and CDR2 as YYNGEE. The CDR3 has 15 residues. Losses at the gene ends were 0 bases for V and 9 bases for J; bases not matched to a gene: 11. The DNA for the CDR3 is TGTGCCAGCAGCGTAGCCCGGGACTATTCCTTCCCCCAGTACTTC. It encodes CASSVARDYSFPQYF.

V gene TRBV28 combines with J gene TRBJ2-3, with 12 bases lining up with TRBD2. The germline V gene has CDR1 MDHEN and CDR2 SYDVKM. The trim removed 9 bases at V and 3 bases at J, leaving 4 bases unmatched. This CDR3 is 14 amino acids long. The CDR3: CASLAGGMTDTQYF. The CDR3 region has the DNA TGTGCCAGTCTAGCGGGAGGGATGACAGATACGCAGTATTTT.

This clonotype has just a few counts. The chain combines TRBV7-6 with TRBJ2-1; TRBD2 matches 10 bases. The CDR3 consists of 15 residues. V gave up 5 bases and J gave up 7 bases; unmatched junction bases: 8. Per germline, CDR1 SGHVS and CDR2 FNYEAQ. The CDR3 loop is CASSPLAGEFNEQFF. The DNA for the CDR3 is TGTGCCAGCAGCCCTCTAGCGGGAGAATTTAATGAGCAGTTCTTC.

This clonotype was seen only a few times. The chain couples TRBV7-9 to TRBJ2-1; 10 nucleotides match TRBD2. CDR1 is SEHNR, CDR2 FQNEAQ, per germline (reference sequence). V lost 3 bases, J lost 7 bases, and 6 bases stayed unmatched. CDR3 size: 15 residues. The CDR3 region has the DNA TGTGCCAGCAGCTTGTCTAGCGGGAGCTGGAATGAGCAGTTCTTC. This sequence encodes CASSLSSGSWNEQFF.

The chain has TRBV6-5 and TRBJ2-7; the D gene is possibly TRBD1 (6 bases). Germline-derived CDR1 and CDR2 are MNHEY and SVGAGI. The CDR3 is 13 amino acids. V shed 6 bases and J shed 3 bases, with 12 bases lying between them. CDR3 residues: CASSPRGVYEQYF. CDR3 DNA sequence: TGTGCCAGCAGCCCCAGGGGTGTCTACGAGCAGTACTTC.

This clonotype was seen a handful of times. The chain recombines TRBV5-4 with TRBJ2-3; 11 bases align to TRBD2. This CDR3 has 17 amino acids. Germline CDR1 reads SGHNT; CDR2 reads YYREEE (reference sequence). Losses at the gene ends were 1 base for V and 1 base for J; bases not matched to a gene: 5. The CDR3 DNA reads as TGTGCCAGCAGCTTGACTAGCGGGAGTTTTGGCACAGATACGCAGTATTTT. It codes for CASSLTSGSFGTDTQYF.